The following is a T cell receptor (beta chain) sequence with its context. It lacks a known antigen. There are no base qualities to consult, and no much larger clone falls within one base. Reading the label with the study, this specimen's time point is: baseline before first vaccination. Vaccinee samples came from UK trials COV001 and COV002, including a single-blind randomized controlled phase 2/3 trial of AZD1222 (ChAdOx1 nCoV-19) in healthy adults. For TCRbeta chain sequencing, PBMC samples from trial participants were taken at day 0 and at day 28 after the second dose. The CDR3 regions of human TCRbeta chains were subjected to immunosequencing. The published analysis was carried out like this. TCRs in the repertoires were compared against a reference library of SARS-CoV-2-specific TCRs that had been generated with the MIRA antigen-specificity platform. Breadth was defined as the fraction of unique TCRs that were SARS-CoV-2-associated. Depth was defined as the fraction of total T cells that were SARS-CoV-2-associated. Using the MIRA data, each spike-specific TCR was mapped to the spike region that the TCR reacts to and placed in a CD4 or CD8 class. Log10-transformed breadth and depth values were compared by one-way ANOVA with Sidak's multiple comparisons tests. Imported from immuneACCESS, the table was reduced by TCRdb to in-frame sequences with V and J called. These copies leave out some clones; in studies compared against another copy, an unresolved V gene accounts for under half, and the cause of the remainder is not known. That table is the source of V, J and clone size, and D and trimming were worked out from the DNA. A total of 150,000 or so clones appear in this sample, more than 85% of them only once. The ten top clones hold over 1.1% of the sample.

Trimming costs V 2 bases and J 2 bases, and their ends lie 10 bases apart. The CDR3 measures 14 amino acids from cysteine to phenylalanine. Only CDR3 DNA remains: 42 bases, in frame from the first base. CDR1 and CDR2 are read off the germline V gene as KGHSH and LQKENI. The sample comes from a study of T cell responses to AZD1222 COVID-19 vaccine (dated by TCRdb to 2020 to 2022). In terms of the full investigation: Because spike-specific TCR depth and breadth did not differ between the two schedules, AZD1222 recipients who got a second dose at roughly 4 weeks were pooled with those who got a second dose at roughly 12 weeks. TCR sequencing was performed for about 250 trial participants, of whom about 200 were given two doses of AZD1222 and some 26 were given two doses of MenACWY control vaccine. Trial participants were enrolled by age into 18-55, 56-69 and 70-plus year subgroups, with roughly 160, 29 and 62 TCR-sequenced participants respectively.

On the study overall, not on this receptor specifically: In the small 56-69-year group, the increase in depth fell short of significance, most likely because of low power. Epitopes outside the regions mutated in the B.1.351 and B.1.1.7 variants were reportedly recognized by nearly half of the unique spike-specific TCRs. After two AZD1222 doses, both the breadth and the depth of spike-specific TCRs were significantly higher than at day 0 and than in MenACWY recipients. Because no samples from the day 14 peak response were available, repertoires could be characterized only after the peak T cell response. Only five to seven AZD1222 recipients were SARS-CoV-2 seropositive at baseline, limiting conclusions about previously exposed vaccinees. Participants were mostly white British and included more females than males, and it was suggested by the authors that clonal diversity may have been underestimated. Vaccine-associated CD4 TCRs spanned the whole spike protein, with dominant responses in regions 160-218 and 743-854.

Recombination linked TRBV18 to TRBJ2-7, with the D gene uncertain. Sequencing was performed on peripheral blood, taken on day 0 of AZD1222 vaccination. The sequence was collected from an adult in good health. The CDR3 has the sequence CASSPSSSPYEQYF. Read as DNA, the sequence is TGTGCCAGCTCACCATCCAGCTCACCCTACGAGCAGTACTTC.